Listed here are 11 T cell receptor beta chains from one sample, sequenced in a study of beta chain features in type 1 diabetes. Regarding the study as a whole: Within each of all four CD4+ subsets, Type 1 diabetes patients had TCRB CDR3s that were moderately but significantly shorter.

Expressed TCRB transcripts were sequenced because the isolated RNA had all been reverse transcribed beforehand. The repertoire was sequenced with immunoSEQ multiplex PCR; TCRdb's copy has only in-frame clones and lacks some. This table has around 710,000 clones, around 12% appearing once. The antigens of these receptors remain unknown. The sample was naive CD4+ T cells from blood. The source of these receptors is a man aged 25-40 years with type 1 diabetes.

Turning to this clone: The same CDR3 is also encoded by other DNA sequences in this sample. The V gene is TRBV30, the J gene TRBJ2-7; unclear D gene. Per germline, CDR1 GTSNPN and CDR2 SVGIG (reference sequence). The CDR3 consists of 12 residues. The V and J ends lost 3 bases and 4 bases respectively, with 10 bases between them. CDR3 nucleotides: TGTGCCTGGAGCGTAATGAAGTACGAGCAGTACTTC. Its translation is CAWSVMKYEQYF.

This clone was found a few times. V and J are TRBV7-9 and TRBJ2-1; TRBD1 matches at 9 bases. Trimming at V came to 9 bases and at J to 7 bases, leaving 7 bases not matched to a gene. The CDR3 has 13 residues. The germline gives CDR1 SEHNR, CDR2 FQNEAQ (reference sequence). The CDR3: CASIQGAMNEQFF. The CDR3, as DNA: TGTGCCAGTATACAGGGGGCTATGAATGAGCAGTTCTTC.

There are a few counts of this clone. V and J are TRBV7-2 and TRBJ1-1, with D possibly matching TRBD1 (5 bases). Germline assignment: CDR1 SGHTA and CDR2 FQGNSA. The V end was cut by 6 bases, the J end by 5 bases, with 16 bases between. There are 14 residues in the CDR3. The CDR3 spells CASRKVREGTEAFF. CDR3 nucleotides: TGTGCCAGCAGAAAAGTCAGGGAAGGGACTGAAGCTTTCTTT.

This clone was seen more than once but under ten times. The chain carries TRBV5-4 and TRBJ1-6, with D perhaps TRBD1 (6 bases). This CDR3 spans 14 amino acids. The V and J ends lost 4 bases and 15 bases respectively, with 20 bases between them. CDR1 SGHNT and CDR2 YYREEE come from the germline V gene (reference sequence). In DNA, the CDR3 is TGTGCCAGCAGCCCGACAGGTGGGGTCCCCGTCCTCCACTTT. It encodes CASSPTGGVPVLHF.

This clone has a handful of counts. This chain links TRBV5-1 with TRBJ2-2, with TRBD2 as a possible D gene (5 bases). The CDR3 extends over 14 amino acids. Germline CDR1 is SGHRS and CDR2 is YFSETQ. Trimming took 0 bases from V and 6 from J, leaving 9 bases between them. The CDR3: CASSLGAEAGELFF. Here the CDR3 DNA reads TGCGCCAGCAGCTTGGGGGCGGAGGCCGGGGAGCTGTTTTTT.

Of note for this clone: Other DNA sequences in this specimen translate into the identical CDR3. The chain links TRBV28 to TRBJ2-5, with unresolved D. From germline, CDR1 is MDHEN and CDR2 SYDVKM. The ends were cut back, 4 bases at V and 3 bases at J, with 3 bases in the middle. This CDR3 has 11 residues. The DNA of the CDR3 is TGTGCCAGCAGTTCAAAAGAGACCCAGTACTTC. Protein: CASSSKETQYF.

This clone was recorded a few times. The chain uses TRBV19 and TRBJ2-7; unclear D gene. V gave up 5 bases and J gave up 6 bases, with 14 bases separating them. The CDR3 is 13 residues long. Germline CDR1 is LNHDA and CDR2 is SQIVND (reference sequence). The CDR3, as DNA: TGTGCCAGTAGTCCCGGCCTCGCCGGCGAGCAGTACTTC. This translates into CASSPGLAGEQYF.

The chain uses TRBV5-6 and TRBJ1-1; D call uncertain. Looked up from germline, CDR1 is SGHDT and CDR2 is YYEEEE. V lost 0 bases to trimming and J lost 0 bases, with 9 bases between them. This CDR3 is 15 amino acids long. CDR3 region: CASSLVGEMNTEAFF. The CDR3 DNA sequence: TGTGCCAGCAGCTTGGTCGGAGAGATGAACACTGAAGCTTTCTTT.

V usage is TRBV5-1 and J usage is TRBJ2-1; 9 nucleotides align to TRBD2. Germline V lookup: CDR1 SGHRS, CDR2 YFSETQ. V was pared by 4 bases and J by 3 bases, with 14 bases of the junction left unmatched. The CDR3 loop spans 18 amino acids. The CDR3: CASSRGASGAVGYNEQFF. DNA of the CDR3: TGCGCCAGCAGCAGGGGCGCTAGCGGGGCCGTCGGCTACAATGAGCAGTTCTTC. The variable domain in full, with the rest retrieved from reference TRBV5-1 and TRBJ2-1, is KAGVTQTPRYLIKTRGQQVTLSCSPISGHRSVSWYQQTPGQGLQFLFEYFSETQRNKGNFPGRFSGRQFSNSRSEMNVSTLELGDSALYLCASSRGASGAVGYNEQFFGPGTRLTVL.

The chain uses TRBV7-8 and TRBJ1-3, with 8 bases aligning to TRBD1. The CDR3 spans 14 residues. Germline V CDR1 and CDR2: SGHVS, FQNEAQ. Unmatched junction bases numbered 3, after V lost 5 bases and J lost 3 bases. The CDR3 loop reads CASSPGGYGNTIYF. The CDR3 DNA reads TGTGCCAGCAGCCCAGGGGGCTATGGAAACACCATATATTTT.

This clone was seen a handful of times. This chain uses TRBV11-3 with TRBJ1-1; D not resolved. V was clipped by 5 bases and J by 2 bases, with 9 bases between them. CDR1 and CDR2 (germline): SGHNT, YENEEA. The CDR3 totals 13 residues. In DNA form, the CDR3 reads TGTGCCAGCAGCCCACGGCCCAACACTGAAGCTTTCTTT. Residues: CASSPRPNTEAFF.